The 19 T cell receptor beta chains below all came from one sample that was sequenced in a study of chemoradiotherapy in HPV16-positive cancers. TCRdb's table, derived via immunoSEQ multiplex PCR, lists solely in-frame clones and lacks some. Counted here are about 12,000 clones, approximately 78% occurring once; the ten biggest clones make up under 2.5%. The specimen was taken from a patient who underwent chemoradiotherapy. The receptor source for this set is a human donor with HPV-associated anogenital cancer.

CDR3 sequence: CASNHHPSNSPLHF. As DNA, the CDR3 is TGTGCCAGCAACCACCATCCATCTAATTCACCCCTCCACTTT. The rearrangement joins TRBV28 to TRBJ1-6, with D unresolved. CDR3 size: 14 residues. Germline V gene sequence: CDR1 MDHEN, CDR2 SYDVKM. Trimming took off 7 bases at V and 6 bases at J, with 13 bases between the two ends.

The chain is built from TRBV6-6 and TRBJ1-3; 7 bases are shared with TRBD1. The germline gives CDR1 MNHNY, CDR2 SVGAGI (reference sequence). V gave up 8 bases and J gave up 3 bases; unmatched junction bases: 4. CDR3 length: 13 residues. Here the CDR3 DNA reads TGTGCCAGCCAACAGGGGAGTGGAAACACCATATATTTT. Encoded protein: CASQQGSGNTIYF.

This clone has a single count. DNA for the CDR3: TGTGCCAGCAGCCCGGGGGGACTAATGGGAGCCTACGAGCAGTACTTC. Translated, it gives CASSPGGLMGAYEQYF. This chain links TRBV11-1 with TRBJ2-7; 7 positions agree with TRBD2. The V gene's germline CDR1 is SGHAT and CDR2 FQDESV (reference sequence). J lost 2 bases, V lost 5 bases, and 12 bases had no gene match. The CDR3 consists of 16 residues.

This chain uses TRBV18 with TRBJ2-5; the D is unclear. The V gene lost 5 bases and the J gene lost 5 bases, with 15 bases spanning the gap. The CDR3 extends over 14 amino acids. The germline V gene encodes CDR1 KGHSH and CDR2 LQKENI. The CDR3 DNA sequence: TGTGCCAGCTCATCCCGACGGCTAGTGGAGACCCAGTACTTC. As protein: CASSSRRLVETQYF.

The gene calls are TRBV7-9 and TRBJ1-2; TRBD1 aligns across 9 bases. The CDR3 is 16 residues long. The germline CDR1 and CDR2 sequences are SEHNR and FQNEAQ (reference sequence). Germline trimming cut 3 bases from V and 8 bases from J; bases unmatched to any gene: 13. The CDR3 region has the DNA TGTGCCAGCAGCTTCGGACAGGGGCCACTATTTGGGGGCTACACCTTC. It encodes CASSFGQGPLFGGYTF.

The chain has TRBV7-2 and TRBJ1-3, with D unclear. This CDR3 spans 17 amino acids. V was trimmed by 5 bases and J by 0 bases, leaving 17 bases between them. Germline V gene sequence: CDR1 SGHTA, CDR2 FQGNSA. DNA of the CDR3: TGTGCCAGCAGCACGTTCTTGGGTTCCCCCTCTGGAAACACCATATATTTT. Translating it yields CASSTFLGSPSGNTIYF.

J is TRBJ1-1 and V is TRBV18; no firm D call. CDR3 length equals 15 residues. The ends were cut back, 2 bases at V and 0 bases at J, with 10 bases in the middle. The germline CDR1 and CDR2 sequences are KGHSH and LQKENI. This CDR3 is CASSPESQMNTEAFF. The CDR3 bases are TGTGCCAGCTCACCAGAATCACAGATGAACACTGAAGCTTTCTTT. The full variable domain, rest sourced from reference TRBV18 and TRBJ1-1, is NAGVMQNPRHLVRRRGQEARLRCSPMKGHSHVYWYRQLPEEGLKFMVYLQKENIIDESGMPKERFSAEFPKEGPSILRIQQVVRGDSAAYFCASSPESQMNTEAFFGQGTRLTVV.

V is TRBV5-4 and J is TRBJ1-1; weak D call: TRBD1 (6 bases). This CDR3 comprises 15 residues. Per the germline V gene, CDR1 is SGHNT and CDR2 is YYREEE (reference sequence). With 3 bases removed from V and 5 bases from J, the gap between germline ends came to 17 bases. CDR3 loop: CASSWGQGPSTEAFF. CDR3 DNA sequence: TGTGCCAGCAGCTGGGGGCAGGGGCCTTCAACTGAAGCTTTCTTT.

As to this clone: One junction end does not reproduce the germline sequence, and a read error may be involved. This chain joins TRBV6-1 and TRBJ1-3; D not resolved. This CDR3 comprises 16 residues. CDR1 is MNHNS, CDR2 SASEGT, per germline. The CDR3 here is CASSEGPIGTGNTIYF. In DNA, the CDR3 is TGTGCCAGCAGCGAAGGGCCAATCGGGACTGGAAACACCATATATTTT.

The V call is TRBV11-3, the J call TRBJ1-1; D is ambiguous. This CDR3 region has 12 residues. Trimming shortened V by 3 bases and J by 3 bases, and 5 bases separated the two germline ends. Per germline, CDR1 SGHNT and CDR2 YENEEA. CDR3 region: CASSLGDTEAFF. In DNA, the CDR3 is TGTGCCAGCAGCTTGGGTGACACTGAAGCTTTCTTT.

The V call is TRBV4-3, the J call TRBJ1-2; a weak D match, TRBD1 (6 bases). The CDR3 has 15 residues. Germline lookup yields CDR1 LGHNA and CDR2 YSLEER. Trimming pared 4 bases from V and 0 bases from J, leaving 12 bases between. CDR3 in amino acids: CASSPGDIANYGYTF. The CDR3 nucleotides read TGCGCCAGCAGCCCAGGGGACATCGCTAACTATGGCTACACCTTC.

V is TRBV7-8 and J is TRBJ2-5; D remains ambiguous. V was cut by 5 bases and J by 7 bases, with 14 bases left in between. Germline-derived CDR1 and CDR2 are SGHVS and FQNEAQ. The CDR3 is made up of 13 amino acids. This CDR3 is CASSATPSGTQYF. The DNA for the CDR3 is TGTGCCAGCAGCGCGACACCCTCAGGGACCCAGTACTTC. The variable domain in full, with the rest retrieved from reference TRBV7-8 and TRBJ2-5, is GAGVSQSPRYKVAKRGQDVALRCDPISGHVSLFWYQQALGQGPEFLTYFQNEAQLDKSGLPSDRFFAERPEGSVSTLKIQRTQQEDSAVYLCASSATPSGTQYFGPGTRLLVL.

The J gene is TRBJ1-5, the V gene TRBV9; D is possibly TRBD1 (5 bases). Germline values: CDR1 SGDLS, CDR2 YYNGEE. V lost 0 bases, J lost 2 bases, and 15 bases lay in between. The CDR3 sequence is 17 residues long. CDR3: CASSVGRWGEGNQPQHF. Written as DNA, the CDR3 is TGTGCCAGCAGCGTAGGTCGTTGGGGGGAGGGCAATCAGCCCCAGCATTTT.

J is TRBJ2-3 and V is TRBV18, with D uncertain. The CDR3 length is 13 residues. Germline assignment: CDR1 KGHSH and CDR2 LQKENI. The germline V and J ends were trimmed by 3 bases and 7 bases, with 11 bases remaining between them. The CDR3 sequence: CASSPDWENTQYF. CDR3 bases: TGTGCCAGCTCACCCGACTGGGAAAATACGCAGTATTTT.

The chain's CDR3 is CASETSGSYNEQFF. CDR3 coding DNA: TGTGCCAGCGAAACTAGCGGGAGCTACAATGAGCAGTTCTTC. This chain links TRBV19 with TRBJ2-1; 11 positions match TRBD2. The germline V gene encodes CDR1 LNHDA and CDR2 SQIVND (reference sequence). Trimming cost V 9 bases and J 3 bases; bases outside gene matches: 4. This CDR3 is built from 14 residues.

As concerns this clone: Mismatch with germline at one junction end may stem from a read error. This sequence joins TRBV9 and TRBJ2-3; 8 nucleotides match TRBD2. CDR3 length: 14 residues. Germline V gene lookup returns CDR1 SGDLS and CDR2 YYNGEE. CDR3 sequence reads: CASSPRTSKDTQYF. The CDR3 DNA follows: TGTGCCAGCAGCCCCCGGACTAGCAAAGATACGCAGTATTTT.

CDR3 nucleotide sequence: TGCGCCAGTAGTTTGGGGACACACACAGATACGCAGTATTTT. It yields the protein CASSLGTHTDTQYF. The gene calls are TRBV5-1 and TRBJ2-3; D perhaps matches TRBD1 (6 bases). V dropped 8 bases and J dropped 2 bases, with 15 bases sitting between them. The length of the CDR3 is 14 residues. Germline V gene sequence: CDR1 SGHRS, CDR2 YFSETQ.

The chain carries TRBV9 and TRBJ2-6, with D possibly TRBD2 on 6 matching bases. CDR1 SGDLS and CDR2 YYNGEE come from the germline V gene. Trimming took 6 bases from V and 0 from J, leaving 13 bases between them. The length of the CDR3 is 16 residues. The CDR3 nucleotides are TGTGCCAGCACCCCACTAGCTAGCTCTGGGGCCAACGTCCTGACTTTC. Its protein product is CASTPLASSGANVLTF.

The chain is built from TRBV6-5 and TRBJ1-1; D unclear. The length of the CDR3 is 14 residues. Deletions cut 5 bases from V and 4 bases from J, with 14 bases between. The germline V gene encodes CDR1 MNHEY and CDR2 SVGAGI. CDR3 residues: CASSGERRVTEAFF. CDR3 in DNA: TGTGCCAGCAGTGGAGAACGAAGGGTCACTGAAGCTTTCTTT.